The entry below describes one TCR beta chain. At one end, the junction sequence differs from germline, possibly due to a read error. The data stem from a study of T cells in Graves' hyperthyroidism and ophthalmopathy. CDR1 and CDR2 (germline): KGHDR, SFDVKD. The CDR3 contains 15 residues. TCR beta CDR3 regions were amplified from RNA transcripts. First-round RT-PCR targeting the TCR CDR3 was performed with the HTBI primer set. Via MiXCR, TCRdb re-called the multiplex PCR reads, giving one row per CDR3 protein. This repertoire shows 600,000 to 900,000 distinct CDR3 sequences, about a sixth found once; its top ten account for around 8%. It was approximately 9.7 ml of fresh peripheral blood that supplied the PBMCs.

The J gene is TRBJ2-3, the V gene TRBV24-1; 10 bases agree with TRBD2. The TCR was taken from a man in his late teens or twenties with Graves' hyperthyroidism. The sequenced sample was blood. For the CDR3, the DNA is TGTGCCACCAGTGATTACGCTAGCGGGAGCTATACGCAGTGTTTT. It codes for CATSDYASGSYTQCF.